This paragraph reports one T cell receptor (beta chain). Its antigen remains unidentified. Base qualities were left out, and no much larger clone turns up one base away. CDR1 is given as LNHNV and CDR2 as YYDKDF, both from the germline V gene (reference sequence). The CDR3 sequence holds 16 residues, the cysteine and phenylalanine included. The kept DNA is CDR3 alone, 48 bases in frame from the first base. V is clipped by 0 bases and J by 1 base, and the sequence between their germline boundaries is 11 bases long. The data stem from a study of OX40 agonist ivuxolimab in advanced cancers. A note on the overall study: Ivuxolimab was a fully human IgG2 agonistic monoclonal antibody targeting the costimulatory receptor OX40 (CD134). Intravenous ivuxolimab was administered to patients every 2 weeks at six dose levels: 0.01, 0.1, 0.3, 1.5, 3 and 10 mg/kg. Among the 50 to 55 dose-escalation patients, approximately 20 had hepatocellular carcinoma, about 15 melanoma, 9 renal cell carcinoma and 9 head and neck cancer. In the dose-escalation cohort, 75% to 90% of patients were male, and the mean age was around 60 years with a range of roughly 20 to 79. Prior anti-PD-1, anti-PD-L1 or anti-CTLA-4 therapy was permitted, and approximately 41% of dose-escalation patients had received checkpoint inhibitors. Partial responses were achieved by three dose-escalation patients, of whom one had hepatocellular carcinoma and two had cutaneous melanoma. Peripheral TCRbeta sequencing was intended to test whether TCR sequence diversity was altered and clonal T-cell expansion was caused by ivuxolimab. The paper covers the monotherapy dose-escalation part of the phase I ivuxolimab trial, which included N ≈ 52 patients.

The trial excluded patients who had a history of autoimmune disease or who were on systemic immunosuppression. Peripheral blood for TCR sequencing was collected from all dose cohorts at baseline, on cycle 4 day 1, and on cycle 7 day 1. The samples were drawn from a first-in-human, open-label, multicenter phase I dose-escalation trial of ivuxolimab. The trial enrolled adults with locally advanced or metastatic head and neck squamous cell, hepatocellular, melanoma or renal cell carcinoma. Before TCR sequencing, CD4+ T cells and CD8+ T cells from peripheral blood were sorted into separate populations. The investigation overall reported the following: Low levels of normalized T-cell clonal expansion were also seen in some nonresponding patients. In partial responders in the 0.1-3.0 mg/kg groups, normalized peripheral clonal expansion was found to be among the lowest, especially among CD8+ T cells. Antigen specificity was not determined for the clonally expanded peripheral T cells. At doses of 0.1 to 3.0 mg/kg, clonal expansion of both CD4+ and CD8+ blood T cells was observed from baseline to week 6. After ivuxolimab, CD8+ T cells had more expanded clones than CD4+ T cells on average.

To sequence the TCRbeta CDR3 region, genomic DNA was isolated from the sorted cells. The immunoSEQ Assay was used to sequence the TCRbeta CDR3 regions. Drawn from immuneACCESS, this table holds only the in-frame rearrangements with V and J called that TCRdb kept. Clones are partly lost; checked studies trace under half to an unresolved V gene and leave the rest unexplained. This sample is represented by 60,000 or so clones; around 87% of them were singletons. 5.2% of the sample is taken by the ten largest. This chain is built from TRBV15 and TRBJ2-3; no D gene is confidently identified. The source of this sequence is an adult with an advanced solid tumor such as melanoma, head and neck, liver or kidney cancer. The sample consisted of CD4+ or CD8+ T cells sorted from blood, taken in a trial of the OX40 agonist ivuxolimab. The CDR3 corresponds to CATSRDRNYRTDTQYF. The sequence in DNA is TGTGCCACCAGCAGAGATCGTAACTACCGCACAGATACGCAGTATTTT.